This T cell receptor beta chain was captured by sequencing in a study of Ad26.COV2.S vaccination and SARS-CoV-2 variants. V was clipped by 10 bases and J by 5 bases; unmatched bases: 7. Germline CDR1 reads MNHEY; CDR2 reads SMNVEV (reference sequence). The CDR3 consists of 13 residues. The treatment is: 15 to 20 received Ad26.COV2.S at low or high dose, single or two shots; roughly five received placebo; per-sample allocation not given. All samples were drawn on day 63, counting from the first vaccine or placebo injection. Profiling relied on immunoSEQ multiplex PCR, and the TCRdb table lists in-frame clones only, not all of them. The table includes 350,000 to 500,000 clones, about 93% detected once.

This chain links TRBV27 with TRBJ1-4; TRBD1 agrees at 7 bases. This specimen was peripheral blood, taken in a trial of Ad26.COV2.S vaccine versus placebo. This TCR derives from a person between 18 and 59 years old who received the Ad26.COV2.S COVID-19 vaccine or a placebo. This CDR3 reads CATRQGKNEKLFF. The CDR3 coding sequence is TGTGCCACCAGACAGGGAAAGAATGAAAAACTGTTTTTT.